This TCR beta chain is from a study of cytomegalovirus exposure and HLA in healthy donors. This clone has only a few counts. Germline V gene lookup returns CDR1 MDHEN and CDR2 SYDVKM. The CDR3 is made up of 15 amino acids. V was clipped by 6 bases and J by 2 bases, with 13 bases between them. The PCR contained 60 Vbeta and 13 Jbeta primers. TCRdb's copy holds only in-frame clones and misses some; the assay was immunoSEQ multiplex PCR. The data hold approximately 180,000 clones, with 77% observed a single time. This chain joins TRBV28 and TRBJ2-2, with D possibly matching TRBD2 (5 bases). The clonotype was recovered from a woman aged 25 to 39 in good health and CMV-seropositive. The sequenced sample was PBMCs. CDR3 residues: CASRLTSVNTGELFF. The CDR3 coding sequence is TGTGCCAGCAGACTTACTAGTGTCAACACCGGGGAGCTGTTTTTT.